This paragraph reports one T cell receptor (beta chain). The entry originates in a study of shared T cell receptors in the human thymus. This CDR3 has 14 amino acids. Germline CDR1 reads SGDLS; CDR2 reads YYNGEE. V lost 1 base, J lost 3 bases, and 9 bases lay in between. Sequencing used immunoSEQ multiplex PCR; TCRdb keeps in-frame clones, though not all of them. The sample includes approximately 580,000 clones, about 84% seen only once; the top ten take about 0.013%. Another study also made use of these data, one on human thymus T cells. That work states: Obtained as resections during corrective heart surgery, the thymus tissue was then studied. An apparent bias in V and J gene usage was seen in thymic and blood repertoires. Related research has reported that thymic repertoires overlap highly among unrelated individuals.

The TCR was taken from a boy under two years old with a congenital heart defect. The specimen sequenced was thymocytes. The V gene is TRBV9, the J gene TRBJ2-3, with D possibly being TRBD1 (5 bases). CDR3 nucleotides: TGTGCCAGCAGCGTAAGGGGTCAGACAGATACGCAGTATTTT. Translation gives CASSVRGQTDTQYF.